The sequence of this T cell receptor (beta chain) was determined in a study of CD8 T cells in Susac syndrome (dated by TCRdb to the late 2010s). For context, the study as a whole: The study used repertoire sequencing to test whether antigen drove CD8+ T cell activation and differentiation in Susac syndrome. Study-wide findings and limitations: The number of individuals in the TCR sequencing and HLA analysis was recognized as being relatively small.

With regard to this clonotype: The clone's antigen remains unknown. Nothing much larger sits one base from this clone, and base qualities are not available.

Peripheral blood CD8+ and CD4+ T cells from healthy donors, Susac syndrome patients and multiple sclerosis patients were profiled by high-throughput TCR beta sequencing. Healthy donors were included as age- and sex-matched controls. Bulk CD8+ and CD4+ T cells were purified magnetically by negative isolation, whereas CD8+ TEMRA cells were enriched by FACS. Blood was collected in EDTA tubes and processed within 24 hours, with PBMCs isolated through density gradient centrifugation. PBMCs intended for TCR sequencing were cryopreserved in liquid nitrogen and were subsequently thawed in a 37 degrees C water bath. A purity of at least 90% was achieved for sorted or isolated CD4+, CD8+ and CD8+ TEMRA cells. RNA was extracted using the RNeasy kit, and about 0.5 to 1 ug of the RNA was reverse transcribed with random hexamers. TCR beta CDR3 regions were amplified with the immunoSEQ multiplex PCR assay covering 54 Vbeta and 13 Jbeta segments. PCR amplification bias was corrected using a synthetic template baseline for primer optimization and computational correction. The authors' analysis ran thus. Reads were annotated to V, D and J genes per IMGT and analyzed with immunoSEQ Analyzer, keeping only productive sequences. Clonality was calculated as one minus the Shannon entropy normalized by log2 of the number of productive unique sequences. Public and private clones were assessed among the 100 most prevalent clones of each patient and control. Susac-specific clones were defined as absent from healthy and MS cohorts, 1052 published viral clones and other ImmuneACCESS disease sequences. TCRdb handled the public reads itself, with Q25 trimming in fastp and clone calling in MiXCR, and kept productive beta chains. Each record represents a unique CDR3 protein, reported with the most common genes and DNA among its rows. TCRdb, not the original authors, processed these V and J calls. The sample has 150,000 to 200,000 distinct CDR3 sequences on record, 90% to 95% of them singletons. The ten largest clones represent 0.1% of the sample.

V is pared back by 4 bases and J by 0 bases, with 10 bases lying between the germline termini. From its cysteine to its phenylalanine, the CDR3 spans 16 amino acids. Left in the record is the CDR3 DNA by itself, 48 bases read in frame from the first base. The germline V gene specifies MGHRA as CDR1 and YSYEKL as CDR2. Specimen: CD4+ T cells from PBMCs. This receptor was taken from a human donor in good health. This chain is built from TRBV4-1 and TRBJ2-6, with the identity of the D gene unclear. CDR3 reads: CASSPSGFSGANVLTF. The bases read TGCGCCAGCAGCCCTTCCGGGTTCTCTGGGGCCAACGTCCTGACTTTC.